Below, 29 T cell receptor beta chains from the same sample are listed, as sequenced in a study of neurological immune-mediated disorders. MiXCR, applied by TCRdb to the 5' RACE reads, yields one record per CDR3 protein. The sample contains tens of thousands of distinct CDR3 sequences, approximately 10% of which appear only once. Specimen: PBMCs. These receptors all come from a woman aged 25 to 39 with HTLV-1-associated myelopathy (HAM/TSP).

This clonotype was counted at least ten times. V usage is TRBV7-2 and J usage is TRBJ2-2; D gene uncertain. The CDR3 covers 13 residues. CDR1 is SGHTA and CDR2 is FQGNSA in the germline V gene. The germline V and J ends were trimmed by 4 bases and 0 bases, with 3 bases remaining between them. CDR3 sequence (DNA): TGTGCCAGCAGCTCATCGAACACCGGGGAGCTGTTTTTT. It translates to CASSSSNTGELFF.

This clonotype was picked up many times. CDR3 sequence reads: CASSLTSTVFLNGYTF. The CDR3, as DNA: TGTGCCAGCTCACTAACGTCGACAGTATTTTTAAATGGCTACACCTTC. The rearrangement links TRBV18 to TRBJ1-2, with D perhaps TRBD1 (5 bases). With 4 bases removed from V and 6 bases from J, the gap between germline ends came to 21 bases. Germline loops: CDR1 KGHSH, CDR2 LQKENI. CDR3 length: 16 amino acids.

There are many counts of this clonotype. V usage is TRBV12-3 or TRBV12-4 and J usage is TRBJ2-3, with D uncertain. This CDR3 region has 14 residues. Trimming cost V 3 bases and J 5 bases, with 12 bases left between them. In DNA, the CDR3 is TGTGCCAGCAGTTTTCTCAGGAGTGAAGATACGCAGTATTTT. Protein: CASSFLRSEDTQYF.

This chain uses TRBV18 with TRBJ1-1; no clear D. Germline CDR1 reads KGHSH; CDR2 reads LQKENI. Trimming cost V 2 bases and J 5 bases, with 6 bases left between them. This CDR3 has 12 residues. CDR3 protein: CASSPKGTEAFF. DNA of the CDR3: TGTGCCAGCTCACCAAAAGGAACTGAAGCTTTCTTT.

This clonotype was recorded a few times. The chain joins TRBV11-3 to TRBJ2-1; D gene ambiguous. CDR1 and CDR2 (germline): SGHNT, YENEEA. There are 11 residues in the CDR3. Trimming left V 5 bases short and J 6 bases short, with 5 bases between. CDR3: CASSVGNEQFF. DNA of the CDR3: TGTGCCAGCAGCGTCGGCAATGAGCAGTTCTTC.

This clonotype occurred many times. The chain combines TRBV20-1 with TRBJ2-7; D tentatively reads TRBD1 or TRBD2 (5 bases each). The CDR3 loop spans 14 amino acids. V was clipped by 2 bases and J by 3 bases, with 14 bases between them. Germline V lookup: CDR1 DFQATT, CDR2 SNEGSKA (reference sequence). The CDR3 nucleotides read TGCAGTGCTAGATCCGGGACGGCTAGCTACGAGCAGTACTTC. This codes for CSARSGTASYEQYF.

The table lists this clonotype with many counts. This chain links TRBV20-1 with TRBJ2-1; 9 bases are shared with TRBD2. This CDR3 has 14 amino acids. The germline V gene has CDR1 DFQATT and CDR2 SNEGSKA (reference sequence). V lost 5 bases and J lost 5; bases outside the gene matches: 7. This CDR3 reads CSALSGGRNNEQFF. CDR3 nucleotide sequence: TGCAGTGCTTTGAGCGGGGGGCGGAACAATGAGCAGTTCTTC.

J is TRBJ1-2 and V is TRBV9; D gene uncertain. The CDR3 has 14 residues. Germline-derived CDR1 and CDR2 are SGDLS and YYNGEE. The ends were cut back, 8 bases at V and 1 base at J, with 15 bases in the middle. As DNA, the CDR3 is TGTGCCAGTATCCAATACCAGAGTAACTATGGCTACACCTTC. Its protein product is CASIQYQSNYGYTF.

This clonotype came up a few times. V gene TRBV7-8 combines with J gene TRBJ2-1; D may match TRBD1 or TRBD2 (6 bases each). V was trimmed by 5 bases and J by 8 bases, leaving 16 bases between them. This CDR3 comprises 14 residues. Germline V gene data show CDR1 as SGHVS and CDR2 as FQNEAQ. For the CDR3, the DNA is TGTGCCAGCAGCCCGTTCGAGGGGGGCGATGAGCAGTTCTTC. Residues: CASSPFEGGDEQFF. Combining the CDR3 with reference TRBV7-8 and TRBJ2-1 gives the whole variable domain GAGVSQSPRYKVAKRGQDVALRCDPISGHVSLFWYQQALGQGPEFLTYFQNEAQLDKSGLPSDRFFAERPEGSVSTLKIQRTQQEDSAVYLCASSPFEGGDEQFFGPGTRLTVL.

This clonotype is medium-sized. This chain uses TRBV20-1 with TRBJ2-1; TRBD2 matches 13 bases. The germline CDR1 and CDR2 sequences are DFQATT and SNEGSKA (reference sequence). J was trimmed by 9 bases and V by 5 bases; bases with no gene match: 7. This CDR3 has 14 residues. CDR3: CSASQLAGGGEQFF. CDR3 bases: TGCAGTGCTTCCCAACTAGCGGGGGGGGGTGAGCAGTTCTTC.

Ten or more counts support this clonotype. The chain joins TRBV11-2 to TRBJ1-6; 7 bases line up with TRBD1. From germline, CDR1 is SGHAT and CDR2 FQNNGV. V lost 4 bases and J lost 7; bases outside the gene matches: 4. This CDR3 comprises 14 residues. The CDR3 DNA follows: TGTGCCAGCAGCTCGGACAGGAACAATTCACCCCTCCACTTT. This encodes CASSSDRNNSPLHF.

This clonotype was picked up many times. This chain links TRBV10-3 with TRBJ1-1; D uncertain. This CDR3 contains 17 residues. In germline, CDR1 is ENHRY, CDR2 SYGVKD. Trimming took off 0 bases at V and 2 bases at J, with 16 bases between the two ends. Here the CDR3 DNA reads TGTGCCATCAGTGAGTCTGGAGGGAAGGAGGGAAACACTGAAGCTTTCTTT. This encodes CAISESGGKEGNTEAFF.

This clonotype was recorded many times. The rearrangement joins TRBV20-1 to TRBJ2-3, with no clear D. The germline V gene has CDR1 DFQATT and CDR2 SNEGSKA (reference sequence). Trimming took off 3 bases at V and 5 bases at J, with 18 bases between the two ends. The length of the CDR3 is 15 residues. In DNA, the CDR3 is TGCAGTGCTAGGATAGGACCCATGAGCCTAGATACGCAGTATTTT. Its translation: CSARIGPMSLDTQYF.

There are many counts of this clonotype. V and J are TRBV2 and TRBJ2-3, with 11 bases identical to TRBD2. This CDR3 is built from 15 residues. From germline, CDR1 is SNHLY and CDR2 FYNNEI. V was clipped by 5 bases and J by 0 bases; unmatched bases: 1. The CDR3 DNA reads as TGTGCCAGCAGTCGACTAGCGGGGAGCACAGATACGCAGTATTTT. Residues: CASSRLAGSTDTQYF.

This clonotype was observed a single time. The chain links TRBV7-2 to TRBJ2-1; the match to TRBD1 covers 8 bases. Germline CDR1 and CDR2: SGHTA and FQGNSA. This CDR3 spans 15 amino acids. V trimming: 4 bases; J trimming: 3 bases; junction bases outside the gene matches: 5. The CDR3 region is CASSSMTGVYNEQFF. The CDR3 region has the DNA TGTGCCAGCAGCTCAATGACAGGGGTCTACAATGAGCAGTTCTTC.

Many counts were recorded for this clonotype. The chain joins TRBV20-1 to TRBJ2-1, with D possibly matching TRBD1 (5 bases). Germline CDR1 DFQATT, CDR2 SNEGSKA (reference sequence). V was trimmed by 1 base and J by 14 bases, leaving 15 bases between them. This CDR3 spans 12 amino acids. CDR3 in amino acids: CSARVRQGGKFF. The DNA of the CDR3 is TGCAGTGCTAGAGTTCGGCAGGGTGGGAAGTTCTTC.

This clonotype was detected many times. This chain links TRBV20-1 with TRBJ1-5; D perhaps matches TRBD1 (5 bases). The V and J ends lost 1 base and 6 bases respectively, with 10 bases between them. Germline V gene sequence: CDR1 DFQATT, CDR2 SNEGSKA (reference sequence). CDR3 length: 13 residues. The CDR3 sequence is CSARAQAGQPQHF. The CDR3 DNA reads TGCAGTGCTAGAGCACAGGCGGGTCAGCCCCAGCATTTT.

This clonotype was detected a few times. J is TRBJ2-2 and V is TRBV10-2; D gene uncertain. Trimming took 3 bases from V and 8 from J, leaving 10 bases between them. Germline lookup yields CDR1 WSHSY and CDR2 SAAADI. The CDR3 is made up of 13 amino acids. This chain's CDR3 is CASSESAQGELFF. Here the CDR3 DNA reads TGCGCCAGCAGTGAATCTGCCCAGGGGGAGCTGTTTTTT.

This clonotype was observed many times. A read error may produce the germline difference seen at one junction end. The V call is TRBV12-3 or TRBV12-4, the J call TRBJ1-1; no clear D gene. The length of the CDR3 is 11 residues. The CDR3 loop is CASSFYTEAFF. CDR3 DNA: TGTGCCAGCAGTTTTTACACAGAAGCTTTCTTT.

This clonotype was recorded many times. This rearrangement joins TRBV20-1 to TRBJ2-1; maybe TRBD2 (7 bases). The CDR3 extends over 17 amino acids. Germline lookup yields CDR1 DFQATT and CDR2 SNEGSKA (reference sequence). V dropped 0 bases and J dropped 1 base, with 16 bases sitting between them. CDR3 amino acids: CSARDPAGAPSYNEQFF. The CDR3 region has the DNA TGCAGTGCTAGAGATCCCGCGGGGGCCCCATCCTACAATGAGCAGTTCTTC.

This clonotype has a handful of counts. This CDR3 reads CASSSEGQAINEQFF. Written as DNA, the CDR3 is TGTGCCAGCAGCTCTGAGGGACAGGCGATCAATGAGCAGTTCTTC. The gene calls are TRBV5-5 and TRBJ2-1, with 8 bases lining up with TRBD1. V shed 3 bases and J 6 bases; nucleotides not matched to a gene: 8. This CDR3 is 15 amino acids long. The germline gives CDR1 SGHKS, CDR2 YYEKEE (reference sequence).

Comment on this clonotype: A read error may produce the germline difference seen at one junction end. This chain uses TRBV5-1 with TRBJ2-7, with a weak D call TRBD2 (5 bases). The CDR3 covers 13 residues. Germline V lookup: CDR1 SGHRS, CDR2 YFSETQ. The CDR3 sequence: CASSEDGNYDQYF. The CDR3 region has the DNA TGCGCCAGCAGCGAGGACGGGAACTACGATCAGTACTTC. The full variable domain, its missing parts supplied by reference TRBV5-1 and TRBJ2-7, is KAGVTQTPRYLIKTRGQQVTLSCSPISGHRSVSWYQQTPGQGLQFLFEYFSETQRNKGNFPGRFSGRQFSNSRSEMNVSTLELGDSALYLCASSEDGNYDQYFGPGTRLTVT.

The table lists this clonotype with many counts. The chain links TRBV14 to TRBJ1-6, with D unclear. Germline CDR1 is SGHDN and CDR2 is FVKESK. V lost 3 bases and J lost 0, with 6 bases in between. The CDR3 sequence is 15 residues long. The CDR3 reads CASSHGSSYNSPLHF. For the CDR3, the DNA is TGTGCCAGCAGCCACGGGAGCTCCTATAATTCACCCCTCCACTTT.

Relative to its sample, this clonotype is medium-sized (0.01 to 0.1%). The chain couples TRBV7-2 to TRBJ2-1; no clear D. Germline values: CDR1 SGHTA, CDR2 FQGNSA. The CDR3 is 15 residues long. V shed 6 bases and J shed 0 bases, with 12 bases lying between them. The DNA for the CDR3 is TGTGCCAGCAGTCCGGAGCCCGGCTCCTACAATGAGCAGTTCTTC. It codes for CASSPEPGSYNEQFF.

The rearrangement links TRBV25-1 to TRBJ2-1, with 11 nucleotides matching TRBD2. CDR1 and CDR2 (germline): MGHDK, SYGVNS. Trimming cost V 5 bases and J 3 bases; bases outside gene matches: 6. CDR3 length: 16 amino acids. The CDR3: CASSPLAGGYYNEQFF. The CDR3 DNA is TGTGCCAGCAGTCCGCTAGCGGGGGGATACTACAATGAGCAGTTCTTC.

CDR3 nucleotides: TGCAGCGTTGCCCCCAGGGCAGGTGGCTACACCTTC. Translation: CSVAPRAGGYTF. This sequence joins TRBV29-1 and TRBJ1-2; possibly TRBD1 for D (5 bases). The CDR3 spans 12 residues. Germline CDR1 and CDR2: SQVTM and ANQGSEA. The V end lost 4 bases, the J end lost 7 bases, and 13 bases lay between the germline ends.

This clonotype was observed many times. The chain has TRBV6-2 or TRBV6-3 and TRBJ1-1; no reliable D call. From germline, CDR1 is MNHEY and CDR2 SVGEGT. The CDR3 runs to 13 residues. V was clipped by 2 bases and J by 1 base, with 5 bases between them. The CDR3, as DNA: TGTGCCAGCAGTTACCCCCCGAACACTGAAGCTTTCTTT. It codes for CASSYPPNTEAFF.

At least ten counts were recorded for this clonotype. This rearrangement joins TRBV10-3 to TRBJ2-7; D gene uncertain. V gave up 1 base and J gave up 3 bases, with 4 bases separating them. The CDR3 covers 12 residues. Germline loops: CDR1 ENHRY, CDR2 SYGVKD. Here the CDR3 reads CAISEWDYEQYF. CDR3 sequence (DNA): TGTGCCATCAGTGAGTGGGACTACGAGCAGTACTTC.

This clonotype was recorded many times. J is TRBJ1-5 and V is TRBV15, with 7 bases matching TRBD1. The germline V gene has CDR1 LNHNV and CDR2 YYDKDF (reference sequence). Trimming cost V 4 bases and J 5 bases; bases outside gene matches: 17. The CDR3 runs 18 residues. The DNA of the CDR3 is TGTGCCACCAGCAACCTAAAACCGCGACAGGGAAGGGATCAGCCCCAGCATTTT. Amino acids: CATSNLKPRQGRDQPQHF.